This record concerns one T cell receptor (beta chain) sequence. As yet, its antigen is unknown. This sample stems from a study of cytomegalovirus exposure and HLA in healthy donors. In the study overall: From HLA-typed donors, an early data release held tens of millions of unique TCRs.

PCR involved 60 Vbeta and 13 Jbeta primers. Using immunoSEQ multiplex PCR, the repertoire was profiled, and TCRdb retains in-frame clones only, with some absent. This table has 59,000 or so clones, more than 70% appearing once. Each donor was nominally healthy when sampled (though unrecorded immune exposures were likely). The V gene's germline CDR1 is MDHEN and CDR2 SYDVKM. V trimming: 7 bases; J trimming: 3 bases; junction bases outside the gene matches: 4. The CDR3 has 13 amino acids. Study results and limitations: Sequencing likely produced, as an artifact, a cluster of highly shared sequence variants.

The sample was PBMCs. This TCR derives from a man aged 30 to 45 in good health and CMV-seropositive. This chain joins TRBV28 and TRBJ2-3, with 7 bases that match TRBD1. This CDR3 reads CASIEGATDTQYF. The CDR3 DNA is TGTGCCAGCATAGAGGGGGCAACAGATACGCAGTATTTT. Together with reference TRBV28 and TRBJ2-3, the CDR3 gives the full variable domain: DVKVTQSSRYLVKRTGEKVFLECVQDMDHENMFWYRQDPGLGLRLIYFSYDVKMKEKGDIPEGYSVSREKKERFSLILESASTNQTSMYLCASIEGATDTQYFGPGTRLTVL.